The T cell receptor beta chain described here comes from a study of cytomegalovirus exposure and HLA in healthy donors. Whole-study findings and limits: Excluded: some indistinguishable V segments such as TRBV6-2 and TRBV6-3. In presence/absence analyses, roughly uniform sequencing depth across donors was assumed.

Primers included in the PCR were 60 Vbeta and 13 Jbeta primers. Libraries were prepared by immunoSEQ multiplex PCR; TCRdb keeps only in-frame clonotypes and omits some of them. This repertoire comprises 130,000 to 150,000 clones; its ten largest clones make up roughly 2.5%. To note about this clone: Its antigen is unidentified.

This CDR3 spans 13 amino acids. The germline V gene encodes CDR1 LNHDA and CDR2 SQIVND (reference sequence). Trimming shortened V by 3 bases and J by 0 bases, and 6 bases separated the two germline ends. The receptor comes from a man aged 40-50 years in good health and CMV-seronegative. The J gene is TRBJ2-7, the V gene TRBV19; D remains ambiguous. Sequenced sample: PBMCs. CDR3: CASSIQVSYEQYF. Written as DNA, the CDR3 is TGTGCCAGTAGTATCCAGGTCTCCTACGAGCAGTACTTC.